This note documents a single TCR beta chain sequence. Its antigen is currently unknown. These data come from a study of CD8 T cells in Susac syndrome. Study-level results: The authors acknowledged that their TCR sequencing and HLA analysis involved a relatively small number of individuals. CD4+ T cell repertoires in Susac syndrome lacked clonal expansion.

The Susac syndrome patients fit the recently defined diagnostic criteria for definite or probable disease. CDR1 is LNHDA and CDR2 is SQIVND in the germline V gene (reference sequence). The CDR3 is 15 residues long. V was trimmed by 5 bases and J by 5 bases, leaving 18 bases between them. The authors reverse transcribed roughly 0.5 to 1 ug RNA with random hexamers. immunoSEQ multiplex PCR amplified TCR beta CDR3 across 54 Vbeta, 13 Jbeta. TCRdb reprocessed the immunoSEQ multiplex PCR reads with MiXCR, giving one entry per CDR3 protein. The table lists roughly 180,000 distinct CDR3 sequences, over 90% of them singletons.

The sequenced sample consisted of CD4+ T cells from PBMCs. J is TRBJ1-1 and V is TRBV19; possibly TRBD1 for D (6 bases). This clonotype was obtained from a human donor with Susac syndrome. DNA of the CDR3: TGTGCCAGTAGTGCCCAGGTGGGGGCAGGGACTGAAGCTTTCTTT. Encoded protein: CASSAQVGAGTEAFF.